A selection of T cell receptor beta chains follows, all from one sample in a study of a mutant IDH1 vaccine in newly diagnosed glioma. The repertoire was sequenced with immunoSEQ multiplex PCR; TCRdb's copy has only in-frame clones and lacks some. Of about 88,000 clones listed, approximately 80% were seen once; the top ten hold 5.3%. The source was PBMCs, collected from a glioma patient treated with radiotherapy, temozolomide or both. The receptors come from a man aged 40-49 years with glioma. Some clones in this sample may be carry-over from other donors' samples. Both conserved end residues are part of each CDR3. Each record gives: clone size, D gene, J gene, V gene, CDR3 protein, CDR3 DNA. D genes are given only for firm matches. Only part of the rows carry a size: once, few, many, or a class if the clone is expanded.

. . TRBJ1-4 TRBV4-2 CASSQGAGTVKLFF TGTGCCAGCAGCCAGGGGGCAGGGACGGTAAAACTGTTTTTT
few . TRBJ1-1 TRBV6-4 CASRETETRTEAFF TGTGCCAGTCGTGAGACGGAGACGCGGACTGAAGCTTTCTTT
. . TRBJ1-3 TRBV7-8 CASSPGVVRNTIYF TGTGCCAGCAGCCCCGGAGTCGTGCGAAACACCATATATTTT
. . TRBJ2-2 TRBV30 CAWSATLLVTGELFF TGTGCCTGGAGTGCCACCCTCCTAGTTACCGGGGAGCTGTTTTTT
once TRBD1 TRBJ1-6 TRBV5-6 CASSLFTGGLSPLHF TGTGCCAGCAGCTTGTTTACAGGGGGTCTTTCACCCCTCCACTTT
few . TRBJ2-2 TRBV9 CASSGQNTGELFF TGTGCCAGCAGCGGACAAAACACCGGGGAGCTGTTTTTT
. . TRBJ1-1 TRBV6-5 CASSYRDSEYTEAFF TGTGCCAGCAGTTACAGAGACTCCGAGTATACTGAAGCTTTCTTT
. TRBD2 TRBJ2-1 TRBV29-1 CSVEGAGTSSDNEQFF TGCAGCGTTGAAGGCGCCGGGACTAGCAGTGACAATGAGCAGTTCTTC
. . TRBJ2-7 TRBV5-1 CASSLDGLDYEQYF TGCGCCAGCAGCTTGGACGGCTTAGACTACGAGCAGTACTTC
once TRBD2 TRBJ2-5 TRBV25-1 CASSDWSSGGSDSETQYF TGTGCCAGCAGTGACTGGTCTAGCGGGGGGTCTGATTCAGAGACCCAGTACTTC
. . TRBJ1-6 TRBV15 CATSSVGGADSPLHF TGTGCCACCAGCAGTGTAGGGGGGGCGGATTCACCCCTCCACTTT
. TRBD2 TRBJ2-2 TRBV2 CASSRTSGFTGELFF TGTGCCAGCAGTCGGACTAGCGGGTTCACCGGGGAGCTGTTTTTT
few TRBD1 TRBJ1-4 TRBV13 CASSSRDSLNEKLFF TGTGCCAGCAGCTCGCGGGACAGCTTAAATGAAAAACTGTTTTTT
. TRBD1 TRBJ1-5 TRBV7-8 CASSSGQGIQPQHF TGTGCCAGCAGCTCGGGACAGGGAATTCAGCCCCAGCATTTT
. TRBD1 TRBJ1-4 TRBV5-1 CASSLAGTGSEKLFF TGCGCCAGCAGCTTGGCCGGGACAGGGTCTGAAAAACTGTTTTTT
. TRBD1 TRBJ2-3 TRBV30 CASAGQGWGTQYF TGTGCCTCCGCGGGACAGGGATGGGGTACGCAGTATTTT
. TRBD1 TRBJ1-5 TRBV19 CASSRDSVQPQHF TGTGCCAGTAGTCGGGACAGTGTGCAGCCCCAGCATTTT
. . TRBJ1-1 TRBV18 CATLGRAADTEAFF TGTGCCACCCTCGGTCGTGCAGCTGACACTGAAGCTTTCTTT
few . TRBJ2-5 TRBV14 CASSPASWETQYF TGTGCCAGCAGCCCGGCCAGCTGGGAGACCCAGTACTTC
once . TRBJ1-2 TRBV29-1 CSVPPNSDYGYTF TGCAGCGTTCCCCCGAACAGCGACTATGGCTACACCTTC
. . TRBJ1-2 TRBV11-2 CASSLEGGVGYTF TGTGCCAGCAGCTTAGAAGGGGGTGTAGGCTACACCTTC
. TRBD1 TRBJ1-2 TRBV7-9 CASSLVTGGYYGYTF TGTGCCAGCAGCTTAGTAACAGGGGGCTACTATGGCTACACCTTC
. . TRBJ1-5 TRBV6-1 CASSDMVVGGSQPQHF TGTGCCAGCAGTGATATGGTGGTGGGGGGCTCTCAGCCCCAGCATTTT
. . TRBJ2-5 TRBV29-1 CSVPRGSGEETQYF TGCAGCGTCCCGAGAGGATCAGGGGAAGAGACCCAGTACTTC
. TRBD1 TRBJ2-3 TRBV29-1 CSVEGTGSTDTQYF TGCAGCGTTGAAGGGACAGGTAGCACAGATACGCAGTATTTT
. . TRBJ2-1 TRBV29-1 CSVGWKSTNEQFF TGCAGCGTTGGGTGGAAGTCTACAAATGAGCAGTTCTTC
. . TRBJ2-1 TRBV5-6 CASSLWGGVYNEQFF TGTGCCAGCAGCTTGTGGGGTGGGGTATACAATGAGCAGTTCTTC
once . TRBJ1-4 TRBV7-9 CASSPGGGTTNEKLFF TGTGCCAGCAGCCCCGGGGGTGGAACAACTAATGAAAAACTGTTTTTT
. . TRBJ2-5 TRBV6-1 CASSNTQETQYF TGTGCCAGCAGCAATACTCAAGAGACCCAGTACTTC
. TRBD2 TRBJ2-2 TRBV2 CASSELAGMNTGELFF TGTGCCAGCAGTGAACTAGCGGGGATGAACACCGGGGAGCTGTTTTTT
. . TRBJ1-2 TRBV30 CASPLGGYGYTF TGTGCCTCCCCTTTGGGAGGCTATGGCTACACCTTC
. TRBD2 TRBJ2-3 TRBV5-1 CASSLAAGSGVDTQYF TGCGCCAGCAGCTTGGCCGCGGGTAGCGGGGTAGATACGCAGTATTTT
. . TRBJ1-3 TRBV5-6 CASSWRGSGNTIYF TGTGCCAGCAGCTGGCGGGGATCCGGAAACACCATATATTTT
. . TRBJ1-5 TRBV19 CASTPDSPNQPQHF TGTGCCAGTACCCCGGACAGCCCCAATCAGCCCCAGCATTTT
. . TRBJ2-7 TRBV6-5 CASSIGSSYEQYF TGTGCCAGCAGTATAGGGAGCTCCTACGAGCAGTACTTC
. TRBD2 TRBJ2-2 TRBV2 CARGDYNTGELFF TGTGCCAGGGGGGACTATAACACCGGGGAGCTGTTTTTT
. . TRBJ1-6 TRBV7-2 CASSNLRGISSPLHF TGTGCCAGCAGCAATTTAAGAGGGATATCGTCACCCCTCCACTTT
. . TRBJ1-4 TRBV21-1 CASSKPRGGPKEKLFF TGTGCCAGCAGCAAACCTAGGGGAGGTCCCAAGGAAAAACTGTTTTTT
. TRBD1 TRBJ1-2 TRBV2 CARDREIRGYTF TGTGCCAGGGACAGGGAAATTCGTGGCTACACCTTC
few TRBD1 TRBJ1-2 TRBV27 CASRPQGVYGYTF TGTGCCAGCAGACCACAGGGGGTCTATGGCTACACCTTC
. . TRBJ1-5 TRBV29-1 CSVAEQGSNQPQHF TGCAGCGTTGCCGAACAGGGCTCGAATCAGCCCCAGCATTTT
once . TRBJ1-1 TRBV29-1 CSVAHVKNTEAFF TGCAGCGTTGCCCACGTGAAGAACACTGAAGCTTTCTTT
. . TRBJ1-1 TRBV29-1 CSVTPRTEAFF TGCAGCGTTACGCCCCGCACTGAAGCTTTCTTT
. . TRBJ1-3 TRBV6-1 CASSENHTGNTIYF TGTGCCAGCAGTGAAAACCACACGGGAAACACCATATATTTT
. . TRBJ1-2 TRBV9 CASSVGRNGYTF TGTGCCAGCAGCGTAGGGAGGAATGGCTACACCTTC
. TRBD1 TRBJ2-7 TRBV7-2 CASSRTGFAQYF TGTGCCAGCAGCCGGACAGGGTTCGCGCAGTACTTC
. . TRBJ1-6 TRBV27 CASSRGGGYSPLHF TGTGCCAGCAGTAGGGGCGGGGGTTATTCACCCCTCCACTTT